The subject of this entry is one TCR beta chain. This clone showed up just once. It has no known antigen specificity. No base quality values were provided; no much bigger clone lies one nucleotide off. Between the V and J ends, shortened by 4 bases and 1 base respectively, the junction contains 11 bases. CDR1 and CDR2 (SGHDT, YYEEEE) derive from the germline V gene. The CDR3 runs 14 amino acids, cysteine and phenylalanine included. The read is trimmed to its CDR3 DNA, 42 bases read in frame from base 1. In total, fewer than 750 healthy bone marrow donors made up the cohort. At the time of sampling, every cohort member was nominally healthy, though immune exposures that went unrecorded were likely present. The donor was CMV seropositive and was included in the group of 250 to 300 seropositive cohort members. A peripheral blood sample was collected from each donor, and TCR beta sequencing was performed on peripheral blood mononuclear cells. The Qiagen DNeasy Blood Extraction Kit was used to extract genomic DNA from the blood cell samples.

The sample is drawn from a study of cytomegalovirus exposure and HLA in healthy donors (dated by TCRdb to about 2017). Notes on the research overall: An earlier analysis of a few hundred of the donors reported 276 Gb of sequence data and approximately 120 million unique TCR beta sequences obtained from around 190 million T cells. The T cell repertoires of about 700 subjects were profiled by immunosequencing and related to cytomegalovirus serostatus. An earlier analysis of several hundred of the donors applied high-throughput TCR beta sequencing to assess whether each TCR beta V gene segment acted as functional or pseudogenic. Approximately 300 gigabases of sequencing data and approximately 91 million unique TCR sequences made up an early release that covered some 640 HLA-typed donors. Because of strong linkage in the cohort, five DR-DQ haplotypes were treated as single units for association and clustering. The aim of the study was to test whether cataloging public T cell receptors could identify signatures of past pathogen exposure. In a later analysis, previously published TCR beta repertoires from hundreds of donors were re-analyzed and high-resolution HLA genotyping was added so that TCR occurrence patterns could be studied. A later genetic analysis used genome-wide SNP genotypes for about 60% of the roughly 700 donors, treating that subset as a discovery cohort. Rather than using new phenotypic data, the later analysis identified candidate immune exposures from TCR beta sequences and from how often those sequences occurred across donors. High-throughput TCR immunosequencing, statistical association of individual TCRs with disease status, and machine learning were combined to predict cytomegalovirus infection status. Donor age, sex, ethnicity and CMV serostatus were compiled alongside the repertoire data. The genetic ancestry cluster associated with self-reported Caucasian donors included about 81% of the 398 genotyped donors. Among 300 to 500 genotyped donors of the cohort, an average of about 240,000 unique TCR beta nucleotide sequences was sequenced per donor, of which about 18% were non-productive. The number of typed donors differed by locus: roughly 620-640 for A, B, C, DRB1 and DQB1; approximately 530 for DQA1; around 580 for DPA1; and 400 to 480 for DPB1. A separate validation cohort of about 110 different subjects was used in addition to the 666-subject first cohort. HLA typing included class I and class II loci at four-digit resolution. Every discovery cohort repertoire had been produced on one sequencing platform.

On the study overall, not on this receptor specifically: According to a later analysis, TCR association rates differed among HLA loci, with DRB1 alleles showing the most associated TCRs and HLA-C alleles showing the fewest. Because HLA typing was missing for some donors at each locus, association tests included only the typed subset. Because counts were too low, roughly 16 rarely observed V segments, including chromosome 9 orphons, were excluded from the earlier analysis of several hundred of the donors. Assigning TCR associations to individual alleles was difficult when HLA alleles, especially DR and DQ, strongly co-occurred. The presence/absence analyses assumed that sequencing depth was roughly uniform across donors, and that assumption may not be true. A cluster of highly shared sequence variants was judged likely to represent a technical artifact of the sequencing pipeline. A later analysis associated 15,000 to 20,000 TCR beta sequences with specific HLA alleles at a false discovery rate of 0.05. A further reported finding was that TCR beta sequences accurately predicted the HLA-A and HLA-B alleles for most subjects in the first cohort. In both the original and validation cohorts, the classifier was reported to diagnose cytomegalovirus status with high specificity and sensitivity. In the study, 150 to 200 TCR beta chains were listed as associated with cytomegalovirus. Compared with equally common non-associated chains, HLA-associated TCR beta chains in a later analysis were more clonally expanded and had lower generation probabilities. According to the authors, the approach could potentially be generalized to other disease states and immunological phenotypes. Three of the identified cytomegalovirus-associated TCR beta chains were confirmed in vitro to be specific for cytomegalovirus antigens. This cohort had only TCR beta chains sequenced, and the lack of alpha or paired-chain data limited which features could be detected. In an earlier analysis of more than 500 of the donors, most TCR beta V segments appeared in productive rearrangements about 87% or about 30% of the time, broadly matching IMGT annotations. A later analysis found that most CMV-associated TCR beta chains appeared HLA-restricted, with HLA associations seemingly driven largely by CMV exposure. Across donors, most TCR sequences were observed very rarely, whereas some public TCRs were present in many individuals. Correlated functional status among segregating V segments might be attributable to linkage disequilibrium, but an unknown experimental factor could not be ruled out. In a later analysis, several top co-occurrence clusters were reported to appear linked to parvovirus B19, influenza, CMV and Epstein-Barr virus. Because the 87-base-pair reads could not distinguish some IMGT-functional V segments, including TRBV6-2 and TRBV6-3, those segments were excluded. Compared with the roughly 700-donor mean, donors in an Asian-associated ancestry cluster had fewer N-insertions in productive TCRs, according to a later genetic analysis. For the cohort, immune exposure information was limited to CMV serostatus. In a later genetic analysis, a missense DCLRE1C variant was associated with V-gene and J-gene trimming of TCR beta chains, and the association was replicated in an independent cohort.

Libraries were built with the immunoSEQ multiplex PCR assay. A mixture of 60 forward primers for TCR Vbeta segments and 13 reverse primers for TCR Jbeta segments was used in the multiplex PCR. A multiplex PCR assay on genomic DNA amplified the CDR3 region of rearranged TCR beta genes. On the Illumina HiSeq System, the amplified TCR beta libraries were sequenced as 87-base-pair reads. For the original study's pipeline: A later analysis counted approximately 74 million unique TCR beta chains across the 666 repertoires, and around 9.9 million of these chains were shared by at least two donors. Raw reads were error-corrected and collapsed into unique sequences by a nearest-neighbor algorithm in which closely related sequences were merged to remove PCR and sequencing errors. To assign V, D and J gene segments, CDR3 sequences were aligned to IMGT reference sequences. Each retained sequence needed at least a six-nucleotide match to both a V gene segment and a J gene segment. Rearrangements were called productive when the CDR3 lacked stop codons and stayed in frame with V and J; all others were non-productive. Following IMGT convention, CDR3 was defined as the stretch from the second conserved V-encoded cysteine to the conserved J-encoded phenylalanine. In an earlier analysis of just under 600 of the donors, sequences lacking an unambiguous match to a single V gene segment were excluded. In an earlier analysis of approximately 590 of the donors, V segments were called functional above 56.7% productive rearrangements and were called segregating when the between-donor standard deviation exceeded 5%. To diagnose cytomegalovirus status from the catalog of TCR beta chain sequences, a statistical classification framework was built. A later analysis assigned V and J genes by comparing TCR nucleotide sequences with IMGT/GENE-DB human TR gene sequences. The TCRdist pipeline was used in a later analysis to assign CDR3 sequences and most-parsimonious VDJ recombination scenarios. In a later analysis, each TCR beta chain was defined by its CDR3 amino acid sequence together with its V-gene family, and reads lacking a unique V-gene family were excluded. In a later analysis, fewer than 600 highly shared, low-generation-probability nucleotide sequences were removed to address suspected cross-contamination and a sequencing artifact. A later analysis calculated a clonal expansion index for each public chain from normalized within-repertoire ranks of inferred template counts. In a later analysis, generation probabilities were computed with a VDJ recombination model fitted to out-of-frame rearrangements, and the resulting probabilities were checked against IGoR. In a later analysis, TCR-TCR, TCR-HLA and TCR-CMV co-occurrence was scored with hypergeometric tests, and a repertoire-size bias correction was applied to TCR pairs. In a later analysis, false discovery rates were estimated by permuting HLA or CMV assignments 20 times. A later analysis grouped co-occurring TCRs with DBSCAN, adding TCRdist sequence similarity when clustering within HLA-allele-positive subsets. Repertoires with fewer than 30,000 or more than 120,000 public chains, plus five repertoires with anomalous nucleotide sharing, were excluded from co-occurrence clustering. The source is immuneACCESS, and TCRdb retained only in-frame sequences with V and J called. Part of the clones is not carried over; for the studies checked, unresolved V genes explain less than half of this, and the remainder is unexplained. V and J calls plus clone size are reproduced from that table; the DNA served to infer D and trimming. This sample has approximately 190,000 clones in its table, and around 78% of those were observed once. Jointly, the top ten make up 11% to 15% of the sample.

Sequencing was carried out using PBMCs. This TCR was recovered from a woman aged 25 to 39 in good health and CMV-seropositive. The chain joins TRBV5-6 to TRBJ1-1, and perhaps TRBD1 as D gene, on 5 matching bases. The nucleotide sequence reads TGTGCCAGCAGCGGGGGAGGGGAGAACACTGAAGCTTTCTTT. Its amino acids are CASSGGGENTEAFF.